This T cell receptor beta chain was observed in a study of shared clonotypes between healthy human individuals (dated by TCRdb to about 2020). In terms of the full investigation: Two women and a few men aged 18 to 49 years were included in the cohort. To increase sequencing depth and limit assay-specific biases, different laboratories used diverse techniques to prepare libraries and sequence TCR repertoires. To estimate repertoire size and how much clonotypes are shared between individuals, the study performed deep sequencing of blood TCR repertoires from a few healthy adults. Leukapheresis yielded between about 0.94 and 9 billion PBMCs per donor. Per donor, three plates each were used for CD4 naive and CD4 memory, two for CD8 naive, and one for CD8 memory.

The donors were healthy, HIV-negative adults who had no recently reported acute infections or vaccinations. Only Caucasian adults living in Nashville, Tennessee, USA were represented among the donors. CD4+ T cells were enriched by magnetic negative selection; naive cells were then positively selected on CD45RA, and the negative fraction formed the memory subset. After blood collection by leukapheresis, PBMCs were isolated using Ficoll-Histopaque density gradient centrifugation and then cryopreserved in the vapor phase of liquid nitrogen. Analytical flow cytometry was used to check the purity and quantity of every magnetically sorted T cell population. Each sorted fraction had its genomic DNA isolated and then quantified by UV absorbance on a Nanodrop 2000c. TCR CDR3 regions were amplified from genomic DNA by multiplex PCR using the deep immunoSEQ assay. Extracted genomic DNA from each cell subset was distributed evenly across all wells of several immunoSEQ 96-well plates, and each plate was treated as a replicate. For sorted subsets, each replicate PCR was loaded with 150 to 250 ng genomic DNA, equivalent to 32,000 or so T cell genomes. Purified libraries were quantified with a Qubit 3.0 fluorometer, sized on a Bioanalyzer 2100, and re-quantified with the KAPA Library Quantification kit. A separate single-read 150-cycle Illumina NextSeq 550 flow cell was used to sequence each immunoSEQ 96-well plate. Processing in the source paper ran as follows. The immunoSEQ output contained only junctional sequences without quality scores, so filtering could not match that applied to full-length reads. Sequences were annotated with PyIR, a Python wrapper for IgBLAST v1.9, using IMGT germline references to assign V/J genes and CDR3. Reads were removed for weak V/J assignments (E-value above 1e-6), missing CDR3, stop codons, out-of-frame junctions, or ambiguous translated residues. V3J clonotypes were defined as sequences sharing the same inferred V gene, J gene, and CDR3 amino acid sequence. Percentage overlap between repertoires was computed as shared unique clonotypes divided by the size of the smaller repertoire. Richness of each repertoire was evaluated using RTK rarefaction, the Chao1 estimator, and Recon v2.1 estimates of unobserved clonotypes. Generation probabilities were computed with OLGA for all TCRbeta clonotypes obtained by the gDNA method from a handful of donors. TCRdb limited this immuneACCESS table to in-frame rearrangements with V and J called. A share of clones is missing; checked studies link under half to unresolved V genes, and the rest is unexplained. That table furnishes V, J and clone size, whereas the DNA furnished D and trimming. The sample yields 2 million to 3 million clones; 93% were counted once. The ten largest make up 0.36% of the sample.

Concerning this clone itself: No cognate antigen has been identified for it. No much larger clone exists at a distance of one base, and base qualities are not known. Different DNA sequences within this sample yield the same CDR3.

The research as a whole found: Even with the large sequencing depth, rarefaction of the sorted-subset datasets indicated that sequencing was incomplete. Because the study included only a small number of donors, the genetic and exposure-history diversity represented was limited. Pairwise subsampling indicated that sequencing depth was expected to affect the degree of clonotype sharing among donors. When a handful of donors were compared, the shared fraction of clonotypes was around 5% for naive CD4, around 4% for naive CD8, about 2.4% for memory CD4, and approximately 0.4% for memory CD8. Larger estimated clonotype richness was generally found for naive subsets than for memory subsets. Only blood was sampled, and tissue TCR repertoires likely differ from those in blood. Higher generation probabilities were observed for clonotypes shared by all four sorted-subset donors than for non-shared clonotypes.

The CDR3 runs 13 residues from the cysteine to the phenylalanine. Only CDR3 DNA is held: 39 bases, read in frame from base 1. The trim is 5 bases for V and 2 bases for J, with a gap of 9 bases between the germline ends. CDR1 and CDR2 were assigned from the germline V gene as SGHTA and FQGTGA. The TCR was taken from a man aged 18 to 30 in good health. Some clones in this sample may be carry-over from other donors' samples. The chain is made from TRBV7-3 and TRBJ2-5, with the D segment identity uncertain. The sample taken for sequencing was naive CD4+ T cells from PBMCs. Read against the paper, the sample's cell subset or site label means: CD45RA+ positively selected. The CDR3 has the sequence CASSPGQQETQYF. The nucleotide sequence reads TGTGCCAGCAGCCCCGGGCAGCAAGAGACCCAGTACTTC.